Each of the 20 T cell receptor beta chains below was sequenced from the same sample in a study of OX40 agonist ivuxolimab in advanced cancers. Measured with immunoSEQ multiplex PCR; TCRdb has only the in-frame clones, and not every one. The sample has 58,000 or so clones; 83% are singletons. Source: CD4+ or CD8+ T cells sorted from blood, taken in a trial of the OX40 agonist ivuxolimab. The origin of the receptors is an adult with an advanced solid tumor such as melanoma, head and neck, liver or kidney cancer.

This rearrangement joins TRBV7-9 to TRBJ2-3; 7 bases are shared with TRBD2. There are 16 residues in the CDR3. The J segment lost 3 bases and the V segment lost 0 bases, leaving 6 bases of the junction unmatched. Germline-derived CDR1 and CDR2 are SEHNR and FQNEAQ (reference sequence). The CDR3 reads CASSLARGVETDTQYF. As DNA, the CDR3 is TGTGCCAGCAGCTTAGCACGGGGGGTTGAAACAGATACGCAGTATTTT.

V is TRBV9 and J is TRBJ1-1, with D hard to call. Germline V gene data show CDR1 as SGDLS and CDR2 as YYNGEE. CDR3 length equals 14 residues. V was clipped by 3 bases and J by 1 base, with 10 bases between them. In DNA form, the CDR3 reads TGTGCCAGCAGCGCTCATACCCGGAACACTGAAGCTTTCTTT. Translated: CASSAHTRNTEAFF.

This clone has just a few counts. The chain links TRBV29-1 to TRBJ2-1, with D perhaps matching TRBD2 (7 bases). CDR3 size: 14 residues. Trimming removed 7 bases from V and 5 bases from J, with 18 bases in between. CDR1 is SQVTM and CDR2 is ANQGSEA in the germline V gene. The CDR3 is CSAPGRGADNEQFF. The CDR3 coding sequence is TGCAGCGCCCCAGGGAGGGGGGCGGACAATGAGCAGTTCTTC.

The V gene is TRBV11-1, the J gene TRBJ2-3; the D is unclear. This CDR3 is built from 17 residues. CDR1 and CDR2 (germline): SGHAT, FQDESV (reference sequence). The germline V and J ends were trimmed by 4 bases and 0 bases, with 17 bases remaining between them. The CDR3 is CASSSPNRPPSTDTQYF. For the CDR3, the DNA is TGTGCCAGCAGCTCACCAAACAGACCTCCTAGCACAGATACGCAGTATTTT. Supplemented by reference TRBV11-1 and TRBJ2-3, the full variable domain reads EAEVAQSPRYKITEKSQAVAFWCDPISGHATLYWYRQILGQGPELLVQFQDESVVDDSQLPKDRFSAERLKGVDSTLKIQPAELGDSAMYLCASSSPNRPPSTDTQYFGPGTRLTVL.

The genes are TRBV7-9 and TRBJ2-5, with TRBD1 matching over 7 bases. The CDR3 extends over 13 amino acids. Germline CDR1 reads SEHNR; CDR2 reads FQNEAQ (reference sequence). Trimming at V came to 10 bases and at J to 3 bases, leaving 8 bases not matched to a gene. The CDR3 protein is CAIQNRGKETQYF. The DNA of the CDR3 is TGTGCCATACAAAACAGGGGAAAAGAGACCCAGTACTTC. Full variable domain (outside the CDR3, taken from reference TRBV7-9 and TRBJ2-5): DTGVSQNPRHKITKRGQNVTFRCDPISEHNRLYWYRQTLGQGPEFLTYFQNEAQLEKSRLLSDRFSAERPKGSFSTLEIQRTEQGDSAMYLCAIQNRGKETQYFGPGTRLLVL.

This clone came up once. The V and J genes are TRBV4-3 and TRBJ1-6, with D tentatively TRBD1 (6 bases). Germline CDR1 LGHNA, CDR2 YSLEER. The CDR3 extends over 15 amino acids. V was pared by 4 bases and J by 10 bases, with 17 bases between. The chain's CDR3 is CASSLETRGTSPLHF. In nucleotides, the CDR3 is TGCGCCAGCAGCCTGGAGACCAGGGGAACCTCACCCCTCCACTTT.

The rearrangement uses TRBV5-4 and TRBJ1-5; unclear D gene. The V end lost 0 bases, the J end lost 4 bases, and 11 bases lay between the germline ends. The CDR3 runs to 15 residues. Per germline, CDR1 SGHNT and CDR2 YYREEE (reference sequence). The CDR3 nucleotides read TGTGCCAGCAGCTTGGCCCCGGGTTTGAATCAGCCCCAGCATTTT. Protein: CASSLAPGLNQPQHF.

The J gene is TRBJ2-3, the V gene TRBV12-5, with D tentatively TRBD2 (6 bases). Germline CDR1 is LGHNT and CDR2 is FRNRAP. The CDR3 is 14 amino acids. With 8 bases removed from V and 2 bases from J, the gap between germline ends came to 14 bases. The CDR3 DNA follows: TGTGCTAGTAATCGGGCGGGGTTCACAGATACGCAGTATTTT. Protein sequence: CASNRAGFTDTQYF.

CDR3 loop: CASSRGQAGSNEQFF. The CDR3 DNA sequence: TGTGCCAGTAGTAGGGGACAGGCCGGCAGCAATGAGCAGTTCTTC. This chain uses TRBV19 with TRBJ2-1, with 8 bases matching TRBD1. The CDR3 runs 15 residues. Germline CDR1 LNHDA, CDR2 SQIVND (reference sequence). V shed 4 bases, J shed 6 bases, and the junction held 8 bases outside the gene matches.

V usage is TRBV28 and J usage is TRBJ1-4, with D unclear. This CDR3 has 13 amino acids. Trimming shortened V by 8 bases and J by 4 bases, and 11 bases separated the two germline ends. From germline, CDR1 is MDHEN and CDR2 SYDVKM. The CDR3 DNA follows: TGTGCCAGCGCCCGGACCATTAATGAAAAACTGTTTTTT. It translates to CASARTINEKLFF.

The CDR3 protein is CASNDYNRDRKSSPLHF. The CDR3 DNA reads as TGTGCCAGCAACGACTACAACCGGGACAGAAAAAGTTCACCCCTCCACTTT. The J gene is TRBJ1-6, the V gene TRBV11-2; 7 nucleotides match TRBD1. The CDR3 is made up of 17 amino acids. J gave up 9 bases and V 7 bases, and 18 bases lay outside the gene matches. The germline CDR1 and CDR2 sequences are SGHAT and FQNNGV.

The chain is built from TRBV7-2 and TRBJ2-2; possible D gene TRBD1, 6 bases. Germline assignment: CDR1 SGHTA and CDR2 FQGNSA. V shed 6 bases and J shed 0 bases, with 8 bases lying between them. The CDR3 covers 14 residues. The CDR3: CASRRQANTGELFF. CDR3 sequence (DNA): TGTGCCAGCAGAAGACAGGCGAACACCGGGGAGCTGTTTTTT.

J is TRBJ1-1 and V is TRBV6-1; D not resolved. CDR1 MNHNS and CDR2 SASEGT come from the germline V gene. CDR3 length: 13 residues. The germline V and J ends were trimmed by 7 bases and 4 bases, with 13 bases remaining between them. This chain's CDR3 is CASMSPWGTEAFF. The DNA of the CDR3 is TGTGCCAGCATGTCCCCCTGGGGCACTGAAGCTTTCTTT.

The chain employs TRBV28 and TRBJ1-2; D unclear. Germline lookup yields CDR1 MDHEN and CDR2 SYDVKM. The V gene lost 5 bases and the J gene lost 0 bases, with 13 bases spanning the gap. The CDR3 is made up of 15 amino acids. CDR3 nucleotide sequence: TGTGCCAGCAGTCCCCCGGCGGTGTCTAACTATGGCTACACCTTC. Translation gives CASSPPAVSNYGYTF.

The V and J genes are TRBV9 and TRBJ2-7, with TRBD1 matching over 11 bases. Germline-derived CDR1 and CDR2 are SGDLS and YYNGEE. The CDR3 extends over 13 amino acids. V lost 5 bases and J lost 5; bases outside the gene matches: 3. CDR3: CASSRTGGDEQYF. CDR3 sequence (DNA): TGTGCCAGCAGTCGGACAGGGGGCGACGAGCAGTACTTC.

Here the CDR3 reads CAWSPPTGGREKLFF. The CDR3 bases are TGTGCCTGGAGTCCACCGACAGGGGGCCGTGAAAAACTGTTTTTT. The chain has TRBV30 and TRBJ1-4; TRBD1 matches at 10 bases. Germline CDR1 reads GTSNPN; CDR2 reads SVGIG (reference sequence). The trim removed 2 bases at V and 7 bases at J, leaving 7 bases unmatched. This CDR3 spans 15 amino acids.

V usage is TRBV28 and J usage is TRBJ2-7; D possibly matches TRBD1 or TRBD2 (6 bases each). V was cut by 10 bases and J by 1 base, with 14 bases left in between. Germline loops: CDR1 MDHEN, CDR2 SYDVKM. The CDR3 is made up of 13 amino acids. The CDR3 loop reads CATGALQSYEQYF. The CDR3 DNA follows: TGTGCCACGGGGGCCCTTCAGTCCTACGAGCAGTACTTC.

This clone was detected only a few times. The J gene is TRBJ1-6, the V gene TRBV6-1; no clear D gene. This CDR3 spans 12 amino acids. Trimming shortened V by 7 bases and J by 12 bases, and 13 bases separated the two germline ends. Germline V gene lookup returns CDR1 MNHNS and CDR2 SASEGT. The CDR3: CASIGDGGPLHF. In nucleotides, the CDR3 is TGTGCCAGCATTGGAGACGGCGGACCCCTCCACTTT.

V usage is TRBV29-1 and J usage is TRBJ2-5; D uncertain. Trimming took 6 bases from V and 4 from J, leaving 15 bases between them. The CDR3 contains 13 residues. Germline CDR1 reads SQVTM; CDR2 reads ANQGSEA. As DNA, the CDR3 is TGCAGCGTCCGTGTGTTTTCAGGAGAGACCCAGTACTTC. This sequence encodes CSVRVFSGETQYF.

This clone was found once. The CDR3 protein is CASSVRTATNNEQFF. The CDR3 nucleotides read TGTGCCAGCAGCGTTCGGACGGCGACCAACAATGAGCAGTTCTTC. The chain has TRBV7-8 and TRBJ2-1; D is undetermined. Between the trimmed V and J ends, which lost 5 bases and 5 bases, there was a span of 16 bases. The V gene's germline CDR1 is SGHVS and CDR2 FQNEAQ. This CDR3 is 15 amino acids long.